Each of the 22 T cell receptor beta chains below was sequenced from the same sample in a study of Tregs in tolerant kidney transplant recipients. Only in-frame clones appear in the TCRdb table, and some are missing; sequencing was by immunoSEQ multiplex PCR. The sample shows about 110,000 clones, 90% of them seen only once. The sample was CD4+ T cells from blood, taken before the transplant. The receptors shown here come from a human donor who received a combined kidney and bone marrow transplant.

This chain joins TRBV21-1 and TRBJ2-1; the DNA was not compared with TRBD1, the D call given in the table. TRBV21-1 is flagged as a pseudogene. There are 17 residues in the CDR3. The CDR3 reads CASSKWGRKKVYNEQFF. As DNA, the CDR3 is TGTGCCAGCAGCAAGTGGGGCCGCAAGAAAGTCTACAATGAGCAGTTCTTC.

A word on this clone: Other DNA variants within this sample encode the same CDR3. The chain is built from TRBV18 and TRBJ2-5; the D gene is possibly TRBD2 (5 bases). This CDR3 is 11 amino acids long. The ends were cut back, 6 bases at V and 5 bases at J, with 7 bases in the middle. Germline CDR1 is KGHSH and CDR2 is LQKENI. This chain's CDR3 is CASSRGETQYF. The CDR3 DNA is TGTGCCAGCTCCCGGGGTGAGACCCAGTACTTC.

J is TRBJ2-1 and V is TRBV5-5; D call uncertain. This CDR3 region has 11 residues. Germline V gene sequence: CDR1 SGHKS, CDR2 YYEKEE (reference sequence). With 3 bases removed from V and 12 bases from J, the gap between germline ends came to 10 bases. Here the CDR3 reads CASSSDIGQFF. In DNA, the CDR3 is TGTGCCAGCAGCTCCGACATTGGGCAGTTCTTC. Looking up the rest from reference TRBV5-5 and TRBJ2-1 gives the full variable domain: DAGVTQSPTHLIKTRGQQVTLRCSPISGHKSVSWYQQVLGQGPQFIFQYYEKEERGRGNFPDRFSARQFPNYSSELNVNALLLGDSALYLCASSSDIGQFFGPGTRLTVL.

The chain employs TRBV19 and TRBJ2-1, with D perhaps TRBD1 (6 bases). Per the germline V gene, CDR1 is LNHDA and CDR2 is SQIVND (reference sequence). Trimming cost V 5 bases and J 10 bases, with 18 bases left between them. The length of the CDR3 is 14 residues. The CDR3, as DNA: TGTGCCAGTAGTGGACAGTCCCTTAGTGACGAGCAGTTCTTC. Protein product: CASSGQSLSDEQFF. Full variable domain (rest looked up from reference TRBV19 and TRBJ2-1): DGGITQSPKYLFRKEGQNVTLSCEQNLNHDAMYWYRQDPGQGLRLIYYSQIVNDFQKGDIAEGYSVSREKKESFPLTVTSAQKNPTAFYLCASSGQSLSDEQFFGPGTRLTVL.

CDR3 sequence: CASSPQAGAVNTEAFF. For the CDR3, the DNA is TGTGCCAGCTCACCACAGGCAGGGGCTGTGAACACTGAAGCTTTCTTT. The J gene is TRBJ1-1, the V gene TRBV18, with a weak D call TRBD1 (6 bases). With 1 base removed from V and 0 bases from J, the gap between germline ends came to 12 bases. This CDR3 spans 16 amino acids. The V gene's germline CDR1 is KGHSH and CDR2 LQKENI.

The CDR3 here is CASSSGWDSRTDTQYF. The CDR3 nucleotides are TGTGCCAGTAGTAGCGGTTGGGACAGCCGCACAGATACGCAGTATTTT. This chain links TRBV19 with TRBJ2-3; the match to TRBD1 covers 7 bases. V lost 4 bases and J lost 1; bases outside the gene matches: 8. The CDR3 contains 16 residues. Germline CDR1 reads LNHDA; CDR2 reads SQIVND (reference sequence). Full variable domain (remainder filled in from reference TRBV19 and TRBJ2-3): DGGITQSPKYLFRKEGQNVTLSCEQNLNHDAMYWYRQDPGQGLRLIYYSQIVNDFQKGDIAEGYSVSREKKESFPLTVTSAQKNPTAFYLCASSSGWDSRTDTQYFGPGTRLTVL.

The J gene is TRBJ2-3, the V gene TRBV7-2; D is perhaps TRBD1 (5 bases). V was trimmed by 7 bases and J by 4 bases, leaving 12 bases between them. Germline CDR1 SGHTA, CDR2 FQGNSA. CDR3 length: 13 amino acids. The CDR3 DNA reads TGTGCCAGCATAGACAGTGGCGCAGATACGCAGTATTTT. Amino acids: CASIDSGADTQYF.

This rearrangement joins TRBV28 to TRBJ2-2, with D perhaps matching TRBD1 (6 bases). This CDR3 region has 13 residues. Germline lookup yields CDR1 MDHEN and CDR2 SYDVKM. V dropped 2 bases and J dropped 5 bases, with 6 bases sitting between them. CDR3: CASSLRGTGELFF. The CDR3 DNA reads TGTGCCAGCAGTTTAAGGGGGACCGGGGAGCTGTTTTTT.

The CDR3 bases are TGTGCCAGCAGCTTGGGTCAGGGGCGGCGTGAAAAACTGTTTTTT. Residues: CASSLGQGRREKLFF. The rearrangement joins TRBV5-4 to TRBJ1-4, with D tentatively TRBD1 (6 bases). In germline, CDR1 is SGHNT, CDR2 YYREEE (reference sequence). The CDR3 loop spans 15 amino acids. V gave up 0 bases and J gave up 7 bases, with 13 bases separating them.

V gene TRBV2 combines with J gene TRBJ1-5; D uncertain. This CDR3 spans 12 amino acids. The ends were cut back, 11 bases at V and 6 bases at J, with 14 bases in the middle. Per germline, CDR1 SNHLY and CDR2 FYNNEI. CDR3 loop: CAWGGSGQPQHF. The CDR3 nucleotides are TGTGCCTGGGGAGGGTCGGGTCAGCCCCAGCATTTT.

The CDR3 sequence: CASSDRGREAFF. Here the CDR3 DNA reads TGTGCCAGCAGTGACAGGGGGCGAGAAGCTTTCTTT. The chain has TRBV25-1 and TRBJ1-1, with 8 nucleotides matching TRBD1. Germline-derived CDR1 and CDR2 are MGHDK and SYGVNS. CDR3 length equals 12 residues. Trimming removed 3 bases from V and 8 bases from J; junction bases left unmatched: 2.

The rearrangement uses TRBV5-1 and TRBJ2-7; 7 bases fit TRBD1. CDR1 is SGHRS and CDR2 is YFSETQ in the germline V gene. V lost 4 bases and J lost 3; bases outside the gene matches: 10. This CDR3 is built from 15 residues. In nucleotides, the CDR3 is TGCGCCAGCAGCCCCTCGAAGGACAGGAGCTACGAGCAGTACTTC. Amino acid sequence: CASSPSKDRSYEQYF.

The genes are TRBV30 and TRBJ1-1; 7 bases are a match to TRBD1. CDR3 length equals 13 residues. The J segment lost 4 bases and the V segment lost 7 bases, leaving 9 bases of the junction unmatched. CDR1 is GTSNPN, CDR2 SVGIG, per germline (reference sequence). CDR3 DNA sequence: TGTGCCTCCGTGACAGGGTTGGGCACTGAAGCTTTCTTT. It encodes CASVTGLGTEAFF.

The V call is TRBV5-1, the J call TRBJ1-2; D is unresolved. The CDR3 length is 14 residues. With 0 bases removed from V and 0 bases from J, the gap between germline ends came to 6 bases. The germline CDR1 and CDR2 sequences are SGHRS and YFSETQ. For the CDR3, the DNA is TGCGCCAGCAGCTTGGATTCGGCTAACTATGGCTACACCTTC. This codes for CASSLDSANYGYTF.

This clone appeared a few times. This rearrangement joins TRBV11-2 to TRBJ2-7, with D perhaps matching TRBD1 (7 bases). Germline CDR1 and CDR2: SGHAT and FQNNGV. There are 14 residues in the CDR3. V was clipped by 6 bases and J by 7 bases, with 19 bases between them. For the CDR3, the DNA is TGTGCCAGCAGGCCGGTGGGCAGGGGGAGGGAGCAGTACTTC. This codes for CASRPVGRGREQYF.

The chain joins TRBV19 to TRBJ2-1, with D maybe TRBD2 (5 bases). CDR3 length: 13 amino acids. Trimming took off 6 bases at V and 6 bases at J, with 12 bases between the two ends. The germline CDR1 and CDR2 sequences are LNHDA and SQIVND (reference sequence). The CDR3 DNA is TGTGCCAGTAGAGGGAGAGGGATCAATGAGCAGTTCTTC. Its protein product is CASRGRGINEQFF.

CDR3 loop: CASTGQNHQPQHF. The DNA of the CDR3 is TGTGCCAGCACCGGACAGAATCATCAGCCCCAGCATTTT. V is TRBV2 and J is TRBJ1-5; tentative D call: TRBD1 (6 bases). CDR3 size: 13 residues. The germline gives CDR1 SNHLY, CDR2 FYNNEI. With 7 bases removed from V and 5 bases from J, the gap between germline ends came to 12 bases.

CDR3 in amino acids: CATGLAGGDEQYF. The CDR3 DNA follows: TGCGCCACGGGATTAGCGGGAGGAGACGAGCAGTACTTC. V is TRBV10-2 and J is TRBJ2-7, with TRBD2 matching 10 bases. Germline trimming cut 10 bases from V and 5 bases from J; bases unmatched to any gene: 8. The CDR3 covers 13 residues. CDR1 WSHSY and CDR2 SAAADI come from the germline V gene.

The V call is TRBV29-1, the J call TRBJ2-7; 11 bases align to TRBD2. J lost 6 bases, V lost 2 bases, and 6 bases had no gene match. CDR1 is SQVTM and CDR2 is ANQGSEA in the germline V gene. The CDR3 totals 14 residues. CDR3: CSVENPLAGGEQYF. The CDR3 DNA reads TGCAGCGTTGAAAACCCGCTAGCGGGAGGCGAGCAGTACTTC.

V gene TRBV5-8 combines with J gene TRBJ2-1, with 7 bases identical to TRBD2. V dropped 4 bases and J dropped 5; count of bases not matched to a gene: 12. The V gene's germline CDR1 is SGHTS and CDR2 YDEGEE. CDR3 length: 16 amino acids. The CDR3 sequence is CASSLQGRAKNNEQFF. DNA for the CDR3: TGTGCCAGCAGCCTGCAAGGGAGGGCCAAAAACAATGAGCAGTTCTTC.

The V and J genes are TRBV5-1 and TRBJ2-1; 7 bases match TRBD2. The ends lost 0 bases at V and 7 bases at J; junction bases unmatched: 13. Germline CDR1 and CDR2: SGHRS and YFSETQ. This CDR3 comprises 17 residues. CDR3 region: CASSLVLPGLDYNEQFF. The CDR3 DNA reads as TGCGCCAGCAGCTTGGTCTTACCCGGACTAGATTATAATGAGCAGTTCTTC.

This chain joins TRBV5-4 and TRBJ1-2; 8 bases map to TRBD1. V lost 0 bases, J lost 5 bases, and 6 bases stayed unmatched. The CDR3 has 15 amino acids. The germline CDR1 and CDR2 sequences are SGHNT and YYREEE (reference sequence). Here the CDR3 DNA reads TGTGCCAGCAGCTTGGGCAGGGGGCAAGGATATGGCTACACCTTC. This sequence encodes CASSLGRGQGYGYTF.